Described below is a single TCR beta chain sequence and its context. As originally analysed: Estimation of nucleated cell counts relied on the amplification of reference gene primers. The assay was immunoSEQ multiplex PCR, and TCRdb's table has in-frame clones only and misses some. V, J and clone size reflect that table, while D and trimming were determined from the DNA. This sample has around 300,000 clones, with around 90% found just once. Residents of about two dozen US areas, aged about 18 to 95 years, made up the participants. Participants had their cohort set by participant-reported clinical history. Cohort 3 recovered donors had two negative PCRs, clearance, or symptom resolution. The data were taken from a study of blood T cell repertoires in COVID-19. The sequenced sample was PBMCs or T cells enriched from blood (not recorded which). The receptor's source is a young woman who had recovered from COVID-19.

The DNA for the CDR3 is TGTGCCAGCAGTTCCGGGACAGGGCCCACTTTTGGTGGCTACACCTTC. The encoded protein is CASSSGTGPTFGGYTF. V is TRBV28 and J is TRBJ1-2; 9 bases line up with TRBD1. V lost 4 bases to trimming and J lost 7 bases; unmatched junction nucleotides: 13. This CDR3 has 16 amino acids. Germline CDR1 and CDR2: MDHEN and SYDVKM.